The 13 T cell receptor beta chains presented below share a single source sample, sequenced in a study of Ad26.COV2.S vaccination and SARS-CoV-2 variants. Treatment noted: roughly 18 received Ad26.COV2.S at low or high dose, single or two shots; about 5 received placebo; per-sample allocation not given. Day 63 following the first vaccine or placebo injection was when the samples were taken. Sequenced by immunoSEQ multiplex PCR; TCRdb stores in-frame clones only, minus some. The sample comprises over 400,000 clones, around 90% of which are singletons, and under 4.5% rests with the top ten. The source material was peripheral blood, sampled in a trial of Ad26.COV2.S vaccine versus placebo. All receptors derive from a person aged 18-65 years who received the Ad26.COV2.S COVID-19 vaccine or a placebo.

This chain uses TRBV7-8 with TRBJ2-5, with D uncertain. V was cut by 5 bases and J by 0 bases, with 10 bases left in between. Germline-derived CDR1 and CDR2 are SGHVS and FQNEAQ. The CDR3 consists of 14 residues. The CDR3 sequence is CASSGQTYQETQYF. CDR3 bases: TGTGCCAGCAGCGGTCAGACGTACCAAGAGACCCAGTACTTC.

The chain employs TRBV7-9 and TRBJ2-2; 7 positions agree with TRBD1. The CDR3 sequence is 16 residues long. The V gene end was trimmed by 5 bases and the J gene end by 4 bases; junction bases not matched to a gene: 10. CDR1 SEHNR and CDR2 FQNEAQ come from the germline V gene (reference sequence). For the CDR3, the DNA is TGTGCCAGCAGCCAAGGGGGCACAGGGGCCACCGGGGAGCTGTTTTTT. As protein: CASSQGGTGATGELFF.

In DNA, the CDR3 is TGTGCCAGCAGTCACCAGCGGGTCTCCCGCCGACAGTACTTC. As protein: CASSHQRVSRRQYF. The chain joins TRBV28 to TRBJ2-5, with D perhaps matching TRBD2 (6 bases). The CDR3 is 14 residues long. In germline, CDR1 is MDHEN, CDR2 SYDVKM. The V and J ends lost 5 bases and 11 bases respectively, with 21 bases between them.

V is TRBV10-3 and J is TRBJ2-1, with D tentatively TRBD1 or TRBD2 (5 bases each). The CDR3 is 12 amino acids. Trimming pared 8 bases from V and 9 bases from J, leaving 14 bases between. The germline gives CDR1 ENHRY, CDR2 SYGVKD. This chain's CDR3 is CAIAGTYGEQFF. The DNA for the CDR3 is TGTGCCATCGCCGGGACCTACGGTGAGCAGTTCTTC.

On this clone: The same CDR3 can be traced to other DNA sequences in this sample. The V call is TRBV9, the J call TRBJ2-3, with TRBD1 identical over 10 bases. CDR3 length: 16 residues. Germline V gene lookup returns CDR1 SGDLS and CDR2 YYNGEE. The V gene end was trimmed by 0 bases and the J gene end by 3 bases; junction bases not matched to a gene: 4. As DNA, the CDR3 is TGTGCCAGCAGCGTAGGGACAGGGGGAGGGACAGATACGCAGTATTTT. It yields the protein CASSVGTGGGTDTQYF.

The V and J genes are TRBV2 and TRBJ2-3; D is perhaps TRBD1 or TRBD2 (7 bases each). The V gene lost 0 bases and the J gene lost 3 bases, with 10 bases spanning the gap. The germline gives CDR1 SNHLY, CDR2 FYNNEI. This CDR3 is 15 amino acids long. The CDR3 protein is CASSEARGGTDTQYF. The CDR3 nucleotides are TGTGCCAGCAGTGAAGCCAGGGGGGGGACAGATACGCAGTATTTT.

This clone occurred once. CDR3 amino acids: CASSGRLHSNHYNEQFF. The CDR3, as DNA: TGTGCCAGCAGTGGAAGACTCCATTCTAACCATTACAATGAGCAGTTCTTC. This chain uses TRBV6-2 or TRBV6-3 with TRBJ2-1; D remains unclear. The germline V gene has CDR1 MNHEY and CDR2 SVGEGT. Between the trimmed V and J ends, which lost 5 bases and 4 bases, there was a span of 21 bases. The CDR3 is 17 amino acids.

The V call is TRBV4-1, the J call TRBJ2-3; TRBD2 is a possible D gene (6 bases). This CDR3 is built from 16 residues. Looked up from germline, CDR1 is MGHRA and CDR2 is YSYEKL. V was cut by 4 bases and J by 1 base, with 15 bases left in between. CDR3 sequence (DNA): TGCGCCAGCAGCCCCCGTCAGTCTAGCGGCACAGATACGCAGTATTTT. This codes for CASSPRQSSGTDTQYF.

The chain employs TRBV28 and TRBJ2-3, with D possibly matching TRBD1 (6 bases). CDR1 and CDR2 from the germline V gene are MDHEN and SYDVKM. V was cut by 5 bases and J by 8 bases, with 14 bases left in between. The CDR3 totals 13 residues. The CDR3 DNA follows: TGTGCCAGCAGTGGAAACCTCAGGGGTACGCAGTATTTT. Protein product: CASSGNLRGTQYF.

The chain joins TRBV28 to TRBJ1-2, with TRBD1 as a possible D gene (6 bases). Germline-derived CDR1 and CDR2 are MDHEN and SYDVKM. There are 13 residues in the CDR3. Trimming took off 3 bases at V and 8 bases at J, with 13 bases between the two ends. The CDR3: CASSFTGARGYTF. The DNA of the CDR3 is TGTGCCAGCAGTTTCACGGGGGCGAGGGGCTACACCTTC.

The V gene is TRBV27, the J gene TRBJ2-3; 8 nucleotides agree with TRBD1. The germline gives CDR1 MNHEY, CDR2 SMNVEV (reference sequence). V shed 5 bases, J shed 0 bases, and the junction held 4 bases outside the gene matches. The CDR3 spans 15 residues. CDR3 DNA: TGTGCCAGCAGTCCCCGGGACAGGAGCACAGATACGCAGTATTTT. Translation: CASSPRDRSTDTQYF.

The chain employs TRBV7-9 and TRBJ2-1; weak D call: TRBD1 (5 bases). The germline CDR1 and CDR2 sequences are SEHNR and FQNEAQ (reference sequence). The CDR3 is 15 amino acids. The V gene lost 1 base and the J gene lost 2 bases, with 9 bases spanning the gap. The CDR3 nucleotides read TGTGCCAGCAGCTTAGATCCAGGGACCTACAATGAGCAGTTCTTC. Amino acid sequence: CASSLDPGTYNEQFF.

The chain carries TRBV28 and TRBJ2-2; D is perhaps TRBD1 (5 bases). Trimming took off 7 bases at V and 5 bases at J, with 11 bases between the two ends. This CDR3 contains 13 residues. CDR1 and CDR2 from the germline V gene are MDHEN and SYDVKM. CDR3 loop: CASTEGVTGELFF. The CDR3 DNA reads as TGTGCCAGCACCGAAGGGGTAACCGGGGAGCTGTTTTTT.